This TCR beta chain was identified in a study of T cells after yellow fever vaccination (dated by TCRdb to about 2019). For the study in its entirety: The SMART-Seq v4 Ultra Low Input RNA kit was used to prepare libraries from fractions with low cell numbers. To track T-cell clones before and after primary and booster YFV17D yellow fever vaccination, bulk TCR alpha and beta repertoires were sequenced longitudinally. The cohort comprised two healthy male donors, one aged 18 to 30 and one aged 30 to 40 years. Blood samples were taken at several timepoints before and after primary and secondary immunization, and bulk PBMC replicates and cell subsets were isolated.

Results the study describes overall, beyond this receptor: The secondary T-cell response was found to be weaker but faster than the primary response, with a peak reached on day 5 rather than on day 15. The study included only a couple of donors, which limits how far the findings can be generalized. Most clones expanded after primary vaccination (96% of CD4 and around 88% of CD8) were re-detected after the booster, suggesting that broad memory maintenance occurred. FACS-sorted repertoires could contain abundant contaminating clonotypes from the bulk population, so computational filtering was required. A small fraction of clonotypes appeared in both the CD4 and CD8 compartments, likely as a result of convergent recombination.

This clonotype was detected ten times or more. The specificity of this receptor is unknown. Per-base qualities were not stored, and no clone one base away is much larger. Taken with the paper, the label for treatment or condition translates to: live attenuated yellow fever vaccine strain. PBMCs were isolated from peripheral blood using a standard Ficoll-Paque protocol. CD4 and CD8 T-cell fractions were isolated with Dynabeads CD4 and CD8 positive selection kits. RNA was extracted with TriZol from bulk PBMCs, CD4 and CD8 fractions, and dextramer-positive and dextramer-negative fractions. The CDR3 sequence holds 20 residues, the cysteine and phenylalanine included. Only the CDR3 part of the read is kept: 60 bases, read in frame from the first base. The germline V gene encodes CDR1 SGHDN and CDR2 FVKESK. V loses 1 base at its end and J loses 4 bases; junction bases beyond the gene matches: 17. The sample was run on an Illumina NovaSeq 6000. TCR cDNA was made using 5'RACE template switching, a step that added a universal primer site and unique molecular identifiers. Priming of cDNA synthesis was performed from both the TCR alpha and TCR beta constant segments. Library amplification used two PCR steps, and the second PCR step added sample barcodes and sequencing adapters. Sequencing of the libraries was done on either Illumina HiSeq 2500 (2x100 bp) or NovaSeq (2x150 bp). In the source study's methods: MIGEC was used to demultiplex reads and collapse the reads into UMI consensus sequences, and MiXCR was used for V(D)J alignment. Vaccine-responding clonotypes were defined with edgeR using replicate PBMC samples, requiring FDR below 0.01 and a log2 fold change above 5 up to day 15. Bulk clonotypes were assigned CD4 or CD8 identity according to which sequenced CD4 or CD8 repertoire held them at higher abundance. The raw public data were reprocessed by TCRdb itself: fastp quality trimming at Q25, MiXCR clonotype calling, in-frame beta chains only. One record per CDR3 amino acid sequence lists the most common genes and DNA. TCRdb, not the original authors, processed these V and J calls. The sample table holds about 300,000 distinct CDR3 sequences, of which approximately 8% were seen once. Together, the top ten hold 3% to 3.5% of the sample.

The receptor's source is a man between 18 and 29 years old who received the YFV17D yellow fever vaccine. This chain is built from TRBV14 and TRBJ2-5, with 11 central nucleotides matching TRBD2. The sequences come from CD4+ T cells sorted from PBMCs, collected 5 days after the yellow fever booster vaccination. The DNA sequence reads TGTGCCAGCAGCCAAGGGGATCCCTGGTCTAGCGGGGGGCTGGGAGAGACCCAGTACTTC. This yields the protein CASSQGDPWSSGGLGETQYF.